This T cell receptor (beta chain) was obtained from a study of T cell clusters in autoimmune cytopenias. General study points: A dominant lymphoma-associated repertoire apparently masked the cluster-lack signature in secondary cytopenia versus chronic lymphocytic leukemia. Compared with active autoimmune hepatitis patients, healthy donors showed about 2.7-fold more exclusive TRB clusters. TRB repertoire shifts in secondary cytopenia and chronic lymphocytic leukemia mostly reflected lymphoma, not autoimmunity.

A remark on this clonotype: The antigen is unknown.

TRB amplification used 250 ng of peripheral blood genomic DNA. TRB was amplified by touch-down multiplex PCR, primer pools A and B combined. After re-calling the multiplex PCR reads, TCRdb lists one entry per CDR3 protein, DNA absent. The repertoire table contains 6,500 to 10,000 distinct CDR3 sequences. Germline V CDR1 and CDR2: SGHVS, FNYEAQ. The CDR3 is made up of 14 amino acids. The sequencing sample was made of peripheral blood. The chain links TRBV7-6 to TRBJ1-3. The sequence was collected from a human donor with an autoimmune cytopenia or autoimmune hepatitis (not recorded which). This chain's CDR3 is CASSLQGSGNTIYF.